This TCR beta chain was captured by sequencing in a study of T cells after yellow fever vaccination. As regards this clonotype: Its antigen is unknown.

Study results and caveats: Clones from primary vaccination mostly reappeared after the booster (roughly 97% CD4, roughly 87% CD8). Abundant clonotypes (contaminants from the bulk population) could be present in FACS-sorted repertoires. The secondary response was weaker but peaked faster, day 5 versus 15.

Each CDR3 protein is one row after TCRdb ran MiXCR on the 5' RACE reads. The sample carries tens of thousands of distinct CDR3 sequences, roughly 7.7% recorded once. This CDR3 has 17 amino acids. Germline values: CDR1 DFQATT, CDR2 SNEGSKA (reference sequence). V shed 6 bases and J 4 bases; nucleotides not matched to a gene: 17. This chain connects TRBV20-1 to TRBJ2-3, with 9 bases aligning to TRBD1. This sequence was found in a young man who received the YFV17D yellow fever vaccine. The sample in question was CD8+ T cells sorted from PBMCs, obtained on the day of the yellow fever booster vaccination. CDR3: CSAEGGTRTGAPDTQYF. CDR3 sequence (DNA): TGCAGTGCCGAGGGTGGGACTCGGACAGGGGCTCCAGATACGCAGTATTTT.